A selection of T cell receptor beta chains follows, all from one sample in a study of OX40 agonist ivuxolimab in advanced cancers. Assay used: immunoSEQ multiplex PCR; TCRdb lists only in-frame clones, some missing. The table lists under 80,000 clones, 80% to 90% of them singletons. The sequences come from CD4+ or CD8+ T cells sorted from blood, collected in a trial of the OX40 agonist ivuxolimab. These receptors were taken from an adult with an advanced solid tumor such as melanoma, head and neck, liver or kidney cancer. Each CDR3 is given with its conserved first and last residue. Each record gives: D gene, J gene, V gene, clone size, CDR3 DNA, CDR3 protein. The D gene is left open where the match is weak. Only part of the rows carry a size: once, few, many, or a class if the clone is expanded.

TRBD1 TRBJ2-3 TRBV5-1 . TGCGCCAGCACGCTTCAGGGGGCATCAGATACGCAGTATTTT CASTLQGASDTQYF
TRBD2 TRBJ2-3 TRBV6-1 few TGTGCCAGCAGTAGACTAGCGAGCACAGATACGCAGTATTTT CASSRLASTDTQYF
. TRBJ1-5 TRBV2 . TGTGCCAGCAGTGTGCAAAGCAATCAGCCCCAGCATTTT CASSVQSNQPQHF
. TRBJ2-7 TRBV2 . TGTGCCAGCACTGGGGTCTCGAGCTCCTACGAGCAGTACTTC CASTGVSSSYEQYF
. TRBJ2-1 TRBV5-4 . TGTGCCAGCAGCTTGGGTGAGGGCGGCTACAATGAGCAGTTCTTC CASSLGEGGYNEQFF
. TRBJ2-7 TRBV28 once TGTGCCAGCAATGGGGCCATACCCTCCTACGAGCAGTACTTC CASNGAIPSYEQYF
TRBD1 TRBJ2-2 TRBV14 . TGTGCCAGCAGCCCAGAACAGGGGGTCGGGGAGCTGTTTTTT CASSPEQGVGELFF
TRBD1 TRBJ1-4 TRBV2 . TGTGCCAGCATCGGTCGGGCAGGGGGCATCACTAATGAAAAACTGTTTTTT CASIGRAGGITNEKLFF
. TRBJ2-7 TRBV5-4 . TGTGCCAGCAGATCGGGGGCCGCCAACGAGCAGTACTTC CASRSGAANEQYF
. TRBJ2-2 TRBV7-2 medium-sized TGTGCCAGCAGCTTCATTGGGTCCGGGAGCACCGGGGAGCTGTTTTTT CASSFIGSGSTGELFF
. TRBJ1-5 TRBV11-3 . TGTGCCAGCAACCAAGGGGGAAATAGCAATCAGCCCCAGCATTTT CASNQGGNSNQPQHF
. TRBJ1-6 TRBV7-9 few TGTGCCAGCAGCTCCGACAGACTACATAGCTCCTATAATTCACCCCTCCACTTT CASSSDRLHSSYNSPLHF
. TRBJ1-1 TRBV10-1 . TGCGCCAGCAGTCCCTTAGGGACGGGGAACACTGAAGCTTTCTTT CASSPLGTGNTEAFF
TRBD2 TRBJ2-3 TRBV5-1 . TGCGCCAGCGGGGACGGGGGGACAGATACGCAGTATTTT CASGDGGTDTQYF
. TRBJ2-2 TRBV5-4 . TGTGCCAGCAGCCCCCCAGGGGGGCGAAGCACCGGGGAGCTGTTTTTT CASSPPGGRSTGELFF
TRBD1 TRBJ1-1 TRBV27 . TGTGCCAGCAGTTTATTACAGGGGCCGAACACTGAAGCTTTCTTT CASSLLQGPNTEAFF
. TRBJ2-5 TRBV7-2 . TGTGCCAGCAGCTTGGCGCAAGAGACCCAGTACTTC CASSLAQETQYF
. TRBJ1-1 TRBV19 few TGTGCCAGTAGTATAGTGAGGGTCACCAGCACTGAAGCTTTCTTT CASSIVRVTSTEAFF
. TRBJ2-3 TRBV7-6 . TGTGCCAGCAGCTTTGACGGGGGGCTGACAGATACGCAGTATTTT CASSFDGGLTDTQYF
. TRBJ2-6 TRBV2 . TGTGCCAGCAGCAACTTTCCTGGGGCCAACGTCCTGACTTTC CASSNFPGANVLTF
. TRBJ2-1 TRBV29-1 . TGCAGCGTTGGACAGAATACCAACAATGAGCAGTTCTTC CSVGQNTNNEQFF
TRBD1 TRBJ2-7 TRBV2 . TGTGCCAGCAGTGGACGACAGGGGGAAAAGGGCGAGCAGTACTTC CASSGRQGEKGEQYF